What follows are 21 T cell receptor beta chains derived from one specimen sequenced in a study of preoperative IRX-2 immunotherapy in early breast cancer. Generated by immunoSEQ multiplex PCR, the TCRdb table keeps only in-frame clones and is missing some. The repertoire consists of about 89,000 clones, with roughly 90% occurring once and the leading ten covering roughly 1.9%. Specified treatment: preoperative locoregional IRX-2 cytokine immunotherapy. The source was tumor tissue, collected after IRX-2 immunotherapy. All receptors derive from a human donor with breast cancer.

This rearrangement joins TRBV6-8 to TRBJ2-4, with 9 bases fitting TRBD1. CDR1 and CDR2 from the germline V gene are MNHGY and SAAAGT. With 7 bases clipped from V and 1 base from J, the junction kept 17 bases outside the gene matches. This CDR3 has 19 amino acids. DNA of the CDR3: TGTGCCAGCACCGAAGGGGACAGGGTTCGCTCTTACGCCAAAAACATTCAGTACTTC. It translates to CASTEGDRVRSYAKNIQYF.

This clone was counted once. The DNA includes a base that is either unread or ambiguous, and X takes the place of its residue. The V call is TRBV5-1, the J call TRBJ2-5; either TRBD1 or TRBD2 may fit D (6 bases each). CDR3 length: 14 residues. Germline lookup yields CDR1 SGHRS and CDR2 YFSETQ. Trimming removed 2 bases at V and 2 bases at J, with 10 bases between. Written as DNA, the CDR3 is TGCGCCAGCAGCTTSGGAGGGGGACAAGAGACCCAGTACTTC. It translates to CASSXGGGQETQYF.

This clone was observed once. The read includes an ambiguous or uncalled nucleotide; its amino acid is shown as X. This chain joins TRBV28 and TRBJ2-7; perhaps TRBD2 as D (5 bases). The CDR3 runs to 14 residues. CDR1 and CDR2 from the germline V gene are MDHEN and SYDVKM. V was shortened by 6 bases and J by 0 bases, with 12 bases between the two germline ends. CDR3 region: CASSSAXVSYEQYF. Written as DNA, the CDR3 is TGTGCCAGCAGCTCAGCGGRGGTCTCCTACGAGCAGTACTTC.

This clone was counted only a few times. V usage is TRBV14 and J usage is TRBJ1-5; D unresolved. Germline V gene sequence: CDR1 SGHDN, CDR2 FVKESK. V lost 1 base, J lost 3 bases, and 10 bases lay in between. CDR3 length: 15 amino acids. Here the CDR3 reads CASSQAFHYNQPQHF. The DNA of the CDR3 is TGTGCCAGCAGCCAAGCTTTTCACTACAATCAGCCCCAGCATTTT.

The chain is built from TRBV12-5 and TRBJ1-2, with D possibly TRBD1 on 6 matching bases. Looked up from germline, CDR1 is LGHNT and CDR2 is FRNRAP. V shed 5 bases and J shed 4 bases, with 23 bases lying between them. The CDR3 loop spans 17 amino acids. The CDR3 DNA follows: TGTGCTAGTGGTCCTGCTGAGGGGGACCTACCCTTCTATGGCTACACCTTC. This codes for CASGPAEGDLPFYGYTF.

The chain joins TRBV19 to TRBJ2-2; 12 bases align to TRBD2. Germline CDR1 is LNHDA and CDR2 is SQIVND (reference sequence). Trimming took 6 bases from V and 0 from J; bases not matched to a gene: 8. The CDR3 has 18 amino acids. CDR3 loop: CASRGMRTSGANTGELFF. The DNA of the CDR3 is TGTGCCAGTAGAGGGATGAGGACTAGCGGGGCGAACACCGGGGAGCTGTTTTTT.

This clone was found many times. CDR3 DNA: TGTGCCATCAGCTTAACAGCGAACACTGAAGCTTTCTTT. Translating gives CAISLTANTEAFF. The chain is built from TRBV6-8 and TRBJ1-1, with D uncertain. The CDR3 is 13 residues long. The V gene lost 10 bases and the J gene lost 1 base, with 13 bases spanning the gap. CDR1 and CDR2 (germline): MNHGY, SAAAGT.

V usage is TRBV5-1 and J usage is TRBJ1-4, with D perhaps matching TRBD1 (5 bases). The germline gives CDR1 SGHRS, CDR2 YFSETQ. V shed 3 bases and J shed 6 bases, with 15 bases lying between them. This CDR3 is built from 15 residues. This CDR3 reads CASSSEAGNYEKLFF. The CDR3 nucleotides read TGCGCCAGCAGCTCCGAGGCAGGGAATTATGAAAAACTGTTTTTT. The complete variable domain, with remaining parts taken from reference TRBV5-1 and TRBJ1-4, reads KAGVTQTPRYLIKTRGQQVTLSCSPISGHRSVSWYQQTPGQGLQFLFEYFSETQRNKGNFPGRFSGRQFSNSRSEMNVSTLELGDSALYLCASSSEAGNYEKLFFGSGTQLSVL.

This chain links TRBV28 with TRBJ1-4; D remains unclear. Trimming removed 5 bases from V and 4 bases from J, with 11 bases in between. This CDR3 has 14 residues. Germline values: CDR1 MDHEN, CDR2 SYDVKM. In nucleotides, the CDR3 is TGTGCCAGCAGTACTCACACAGTTAATGAAAAACTGTTTTTT. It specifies CASSTHTVNEKLFF.

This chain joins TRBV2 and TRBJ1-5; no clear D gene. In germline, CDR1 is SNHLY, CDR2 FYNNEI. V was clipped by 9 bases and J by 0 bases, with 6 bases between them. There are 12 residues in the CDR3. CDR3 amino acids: CASKDSNQPQHF. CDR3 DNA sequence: TGTGCCAGTAAGGATAGCAATCAGCCCCAGCATTTT.

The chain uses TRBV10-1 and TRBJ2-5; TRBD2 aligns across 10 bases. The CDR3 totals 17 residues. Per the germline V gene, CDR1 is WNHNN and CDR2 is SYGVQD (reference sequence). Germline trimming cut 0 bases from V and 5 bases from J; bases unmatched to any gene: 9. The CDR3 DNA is TGCGCCAGCAGTGAGTCCGTAGCGGGGGGCGGCATGGAGACCCAGTACTTC. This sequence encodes CASSESVAGGGMETQYF.

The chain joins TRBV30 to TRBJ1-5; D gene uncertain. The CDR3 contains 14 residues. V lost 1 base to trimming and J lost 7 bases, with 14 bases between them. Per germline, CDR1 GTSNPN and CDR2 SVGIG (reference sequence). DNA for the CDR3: TGTGCCTGGAGTGGCGGGATAGGCACGCAGCCCCAGCATTTT. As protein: CAWSGGIGTQPQHF. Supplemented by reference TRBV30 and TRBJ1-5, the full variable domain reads SQTIHQWPATLVQPVGSPLSLECTVEGTSNPNLYWYRQAAGRGLQLLFYSVGIGQISSEVPQNLSASRPQDRQFILSSKKLLLSDSGFYLCAWSGGIGTQPQHFGDGTRLSIL.

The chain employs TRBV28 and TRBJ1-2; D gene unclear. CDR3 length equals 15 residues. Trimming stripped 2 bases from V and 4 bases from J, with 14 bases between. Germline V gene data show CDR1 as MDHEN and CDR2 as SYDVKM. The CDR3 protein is CASSLRVGRAYGYTF. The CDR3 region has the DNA TGTGCCAGCAGTTTACGCGTAGGGCGCGCCTATGGCTACACCTTC.

The DNA for the CDR3 is TGTGCCAGCCTAAGGGGGCTCGGCAATCAGCCCCAGCATTTT. This gives the protein CASLRGLGNQPQHF. The V and J genes are TRBV6-8 and TRBJ1-5, with TRBD1 matching 7 bases. Germline lookup yields CDR1 MNHGY and CDR2 SAAAGT. The junction had 6 bases not matched to a gene; V was cut back by 8 bases and J by 2 bases. This CDR3 spans 14 amino acids.

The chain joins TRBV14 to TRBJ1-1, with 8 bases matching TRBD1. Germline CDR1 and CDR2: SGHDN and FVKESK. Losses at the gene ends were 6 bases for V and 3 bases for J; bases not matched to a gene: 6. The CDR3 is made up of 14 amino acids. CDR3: CASRKTGEDTEAFF. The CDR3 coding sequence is TGTGCCAGCAGAAAGACAGGGGAAGACACTGAAGCTTTCTTT.

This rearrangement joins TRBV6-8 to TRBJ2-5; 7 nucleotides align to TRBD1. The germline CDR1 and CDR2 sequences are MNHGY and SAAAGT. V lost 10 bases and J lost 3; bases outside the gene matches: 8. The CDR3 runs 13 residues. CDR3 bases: TGTGCCATCACTCCCGGACAGGAAGAGACCCAGTACTTC. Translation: CAITPGQEETQYF.

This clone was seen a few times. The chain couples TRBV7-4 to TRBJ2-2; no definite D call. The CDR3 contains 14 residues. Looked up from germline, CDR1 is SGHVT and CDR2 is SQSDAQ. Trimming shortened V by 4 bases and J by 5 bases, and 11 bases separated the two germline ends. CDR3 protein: CASSSRALTGELFF. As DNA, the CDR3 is TGTGCCAGCAGCTCCCGTGCTTTGACCGGGGAGCTGTTTTTT.

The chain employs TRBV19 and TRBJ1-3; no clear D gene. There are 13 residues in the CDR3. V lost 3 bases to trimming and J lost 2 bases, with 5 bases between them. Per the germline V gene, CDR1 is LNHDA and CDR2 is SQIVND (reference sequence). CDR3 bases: TGTGCCAGTAGTATCGGGGCTGGAAACACCATATATTTT. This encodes CASSIGAGNTIYF.

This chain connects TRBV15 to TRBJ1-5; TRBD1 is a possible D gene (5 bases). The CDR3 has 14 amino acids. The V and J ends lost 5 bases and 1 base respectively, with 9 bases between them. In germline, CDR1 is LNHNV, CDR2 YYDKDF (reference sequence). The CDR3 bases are TGTGCCACCAGCGACGGGGGGAGCAATCAGCCCCAGCATTTT. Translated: CATSDGGSNQPQHF.

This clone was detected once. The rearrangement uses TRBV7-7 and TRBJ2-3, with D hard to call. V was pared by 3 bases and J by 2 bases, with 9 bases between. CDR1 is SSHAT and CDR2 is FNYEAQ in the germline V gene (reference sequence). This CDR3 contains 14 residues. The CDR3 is CASSFVGFTDTQYF. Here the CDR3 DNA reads TGTGCCAGCAGCTTCGTAGGGTTCACAGATACGCAGTATTTT.

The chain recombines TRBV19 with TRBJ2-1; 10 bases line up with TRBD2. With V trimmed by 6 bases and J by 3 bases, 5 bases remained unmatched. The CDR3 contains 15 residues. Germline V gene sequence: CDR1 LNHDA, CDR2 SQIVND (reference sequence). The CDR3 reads CASRDGTSDYNEQFF. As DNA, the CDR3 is TGTGCCAGTAGGGACGGGACTAGCGACTACAATGAGCAGTTCTTC.